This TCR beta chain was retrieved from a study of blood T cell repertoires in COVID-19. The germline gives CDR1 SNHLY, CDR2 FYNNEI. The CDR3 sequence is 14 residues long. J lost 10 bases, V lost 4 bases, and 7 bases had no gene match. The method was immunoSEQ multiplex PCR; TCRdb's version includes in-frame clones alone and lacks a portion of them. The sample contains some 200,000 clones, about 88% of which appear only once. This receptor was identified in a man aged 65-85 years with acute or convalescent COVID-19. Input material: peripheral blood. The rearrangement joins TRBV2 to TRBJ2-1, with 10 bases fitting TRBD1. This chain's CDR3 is CASSGLGQGQEQFF. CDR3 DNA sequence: TGTGCCAGCAGTGGCCTGGGACAGGGGCAAGAGCAGTTCTTC.